This entry lists 20 T cell receptor beta chains sequenced from one sample in a study of response to subunit inactivated influenza vaccine. One entry per CDR3 protein results from TCRdb running MiXCR on the RT-PCR reads. This sample has more than 500,000 distinct CDR3 sequences, with about 11% found just once. These data are also associated with another study on T cells expressing NK-cell markers. That report adds: UMIs were included in TCR beta cDNA generated by 5'RACE template switching.

The sequencing here drew on PBMCs from blood, taken on the day of vaccination. These receptors were taken from a man in his fifties who received an inactivated influenza vaccine.

This sequence joins TRBV6-1 and TRBJ2-1, with 7 bases lining up with TRBD1. The J segment lost 0 bases and the V segment lost 5 bases, leaving 16 bases of the junction unmatched. Germline V lookup: CDR1 MNHNS, CDR2 SASEGT. The CDR3 is made up of 19 amino acids. The CDR3 DNA follows: TGTGCCAGCAGTCGCAGGGGGTCTAATAGTTTCAGCTCCTACAATGAGCAGTTCTTC. This encodes CASSRRGSNSFSSYNEQFF.

Ten or more counts support this clonotype. This rearrangement joins TRBV29-1 to TRBJ2-1; 10 bases align to TRBD1. Per germline, CDR1 SQVTM and CDR2 ANQGSEA. Trimming removed 7 bases from V and 4 bases from J; junction bases left unmatched: 4. This CDR3 region has 13 residues. CDR3 DNA sequence: TGCAGCGGGGGACAGGGGACGTACAATGAGCAGTTCTTC. It specifies CSGGQGTYNEQFF.

This clonotype was found a few times. The chain joins TRBV20-1 to TRBJ2-7, with 8 bases matching TRBD2. The CDR3 extends over 15 amino acids. J gave up 4 bases and V 1 base, and 9 bases lay outside the gene matches. Germline loops: CDR1 DFQATT, CDR2 SNEGSKA (reference sequence). CDR3 bases: TGCAGTGCTAGAGGATCGGCGGGAGGTCCTTACGAGCAGTACTTC. It translates to CSARGSAGGPYEQYF.

This chain connects TRBV6-1 to TRBJ1-2; 7 bases map to TRBD1. In germline, CDR1 is MNHNS, CDR2 SASEGT. The CDR3 loop spans 17 amino acids. V trimming: 6 bases; J trimming: 4 bases; junction bases outside the gene matches: 17. CDR3 amino acids: CASRKAGQSFSTYGYTF. The CDR3 nucleotides are TGTGCCAGCAGAAAGGCGGGACAGAGCTTTTCTACCTATGGCTACACCTTC.

V and J are TRBV28 and TRBJ2-1, with D possibly being TRBD1 (5 bases). The germline V and J ends were trimmed by 6 bases and 3 bases, with 12 bases remaining between them. CDR1 MDHEN and CDR2 SYDVKM come from the germline V gene. The CDR3 has 14 residues. The CDR3 is CASRDRQNYNEQFF. As DNA, the CDR3 is TGTGCCAGCAGGGACCGACAGAACTACAATGAGCAGTTCTTC.

The table lists this clonotype with many counts. This chain links TRBV10-3 with TRBJ2-3; 7 positions agree with TRBD2. The CDR3 has 18 amino acids. Germline V gives CDR1 ENHRY, CDR2 SYGVKD. V was clipped by 3 bases and J by 0 bases; unmatched bases: 12. The CDR3 sequence: CAISDRLLAVVSTDTQYF. In nucleotides, the CDR3 is TGTGCCATCAGTGATCGTCTGCTAGCGGTTGTTAGCACAGATACGCAGTATTTT.

This clonotype showed up many times. The genes are TRBV2 and TRBJ2-5; TRBD2 matches 12 bases. The V gene's germline CDR1 is SNHLY and CDR2 FYNNEI. The junction had 2 bases not matched to a gene; V was cut back by 1 base and J by 5 bases. The CDR3 loop spans 15 amino acids. The DNA for the CDR3 is TGTGCCAGCAGTGAAGGACTAGCGGGAGTGGAGACCCAGTACTTC. This encodes CASSEGLAGVETQYF.

This clonotype was seen only a few times. This rearrangement joins TRBV24-1 to TRBJ2-1, with TRBD2 matching 11 bases. Germline V gene lookup returns CDR1 KGHDR and CDR2 SFDVKD. Unmatched junction bases numbered 7, after V lost 3 bases and J lost 7 bases. This CDR3 is built from 16 residues. The CDR3 DNA reads as TGTGCCACCAGTGATATACTAGCGGGAGATGATAATGAGCAGTTCTTC. Translation gives CATSDILAGDDNEQFF.

This clonotype has only a few counts. The rearrangement uses TRBV3-1 and TRBJ1-3; D is undetermined. V shed 4 bases and J shed 0 bases, with 19 bases lying between them. The CDR3 length is 18 residues. The germline gives CDR1 LGHDT, CDR2 YNNKEL (reference sequence). The CDR3 region is CASSRSGELIHSGNTIYF. The DNA for the CDR3 is TGTGCCAGCAGCCGTTCCGGGGAATTAATCCACTCTGGAAACACCATATATTTT.

This clonotype was observed a handful of times. This chain uses TRBV18 with TRBJ1-4; 11 bases align to TRBD1. V shed 2 bases and J 8 bases; nucleotides not matched to a gene: 4. In germline, CDR1 is KGHSH, CDR2 LQKENI. This CDR3 is built from 15 residues. This CDR3 reads CASSPGTGGYEKLFF. The CDR3 DNA reads TGTGCCAGCTCACCAGGGACAGGGGGGTACGAAAAACTGTTTTTT.

The sample holds a few counts of this clonotype. V is TRBV27 and J is TRBJ2-3; 10 bases agree with TRBD2. V lost 6 bases to trimming and J lost 0 bases; unmatched junction nucleotides: 9. CDR1 and CDR2 from the germline V gene are MNHEY and SMNVEV (reference sequence). The CDR3 is 17 residues long. Here the CDR3 reads CASSRRTSGTSTDTQYF. Written as DNA, the CDR3 is TGTGCCAGCAGCCGTCGGACTAGCGGAACTAGCACAGATACGCAGTATTTT.

This clonotype has more than one count but fewer than ten. This chain joins TRBV7-9 and TRBJ2-3, with D hard to call. Germline V gives CDR1 SEHNR, CDR2 FQNEAQ (reference sequence). The CDR3 sequence is 16 residues long. The V gene lost 6 bases and the J gene lost 3 bases, with 19 bases spanning the gap. CDR3 in amino acids: CASRPPFRFSTDTQYF. The CDR3 DNA reads TGTGCCAGCAGGCCCCCGTTCCGGTTCAGTACAGATACGCAGTATTTT.

On this clonotype: One end of the junction is discordant with germline, which a read error may explain. The chain links TRBV20-1 to TRBJ1-5; no clear D gene. The CDR3 spans 15 residues. Germline-derived CDR1 and CDR2 are DFQATT and SNEGSKA (reference sequence). The CDR3 loop is CSARGGPGGNQPQHF. Here the CDR3 DNA reads TGCAGTGCCAGAGGAGGGCCCGGCGGCAATCAGCCCCAGCATTTT.

Only a few counts were recorded for this clonotype. This chain joins TRBV6-1 and TRBJ1-2; perhaps TRBD1 as D (5 bases). Germline CDR1 MNHNS, CDR2 SASEGT. The CDR3 length is 14 residues. Trimming removed 7 bases at V and 3 bases at J, with 15 bases between. This CDR3 is CASTDSPDYYGYTF. The CDR3 DNA follows: TGTGCCAGCACCGACAGCCCTGATTACTATGGCTACACCTTC.

The sample holds a few counts of this clonotype. V and J are TRBV29-1 and TRBJ2-3; tentatively, D is TRBD2 (5 bases). Looked up from germline, CDR1 is SQVTM and CDR2 is ANQGSEA. The CDR3 is 16 residues long. V was trimmed by 5 bases and J by 0 bases, leaving 18 bases between them. The CDR3 region has the DNA TGCAGCGTTTCGCCCAGGAGGTCAACTAGCACAGATACGCAGTATTTT. The encoded protein is CSVSPRRSTSTDTQYF.

This sequence joins TRBV5-1 and TRBJ2-7; 7 bases line up with TRBD2. The CDR3 runs to 13 residues. The trim removed 8 bases at V and 5 bases at J, leaving 10 bases unmatched. Germline lookup yields CDR1 SGHRS and CDR2 YFSETQ. CDR3 protein: CASRRPAGNEQYF. The CDR3 DNA sequence: TGCGCCAGTCGACGGCCAGCGGGAAACGAGCAGTACTTC.

V and J are TRBV6-1 and TRBJ2-1; D uncertain. Looked up from germline, CDR1 is MNHNS and CDR2 is SASEGT. The CDR3 loop spans 13 amino acids. Trimming pared 6 bases from V and 5 bases from J, leaving 11 bases between. The CDR3 sequence: CASSRTVDNEQFF. The CDR3 nucleotides are TGTGCCAGCAGCAGGACGGTTGACAATGAGCAGTTCTTC.

A word on this clonotype: One end of the junction varies from germline; a read error may be responsible. V and J are TRBV7-9 and TRBJ1-3, with 7 bases lining up with TRBD1. Germline V gives CDR1 SEHNR, CDR2 FQNEAQ (reference sequence). This CDR3 comprises 14 residues. In DNA form, the CDR3 reads TGTGCCAGCAGCTTAAGGGGGCAAGGAAACACCACATATTTT. Translation gives CASSLRGQGNTTYF.

There are a few counts of this clonotype. CDR3 coding DNA: TGCGCCAGCAGGGGTAGGGACAGGGGCTCCTACGAGCAGTACTTC. Its protein is CASRGRDRGSYEQYF. The chain is built from TRBV10-2 and TRBJ2-7, with 10 bases aligning to TRBD1. V lost 6 bases to trimming and J lost 0 bases; unmatched junction nucleotides: 5. Germline V lookup: CDR1 WSHSY, CDR2 SAAADI. The CDR3 runs 15 residues.

This clonotype was observed at least ten times. The chain links TRBV29-1 to TRBJ2-5, with 8 bases lining up with TRBD2. This CDR3 spans 12 amino acids. With V trimmed by 6 bases and J by 4 bases, 4 bases remained unmatched. Germline V gives CDR1 SQVTM, CDR2 ANQGSEA. The CDR3 protein is CSVITSGETQYF. The CDR3 DNA follows: TGCAGCGTCATAACTAGCGGAGAGACCCAGTACTTC.